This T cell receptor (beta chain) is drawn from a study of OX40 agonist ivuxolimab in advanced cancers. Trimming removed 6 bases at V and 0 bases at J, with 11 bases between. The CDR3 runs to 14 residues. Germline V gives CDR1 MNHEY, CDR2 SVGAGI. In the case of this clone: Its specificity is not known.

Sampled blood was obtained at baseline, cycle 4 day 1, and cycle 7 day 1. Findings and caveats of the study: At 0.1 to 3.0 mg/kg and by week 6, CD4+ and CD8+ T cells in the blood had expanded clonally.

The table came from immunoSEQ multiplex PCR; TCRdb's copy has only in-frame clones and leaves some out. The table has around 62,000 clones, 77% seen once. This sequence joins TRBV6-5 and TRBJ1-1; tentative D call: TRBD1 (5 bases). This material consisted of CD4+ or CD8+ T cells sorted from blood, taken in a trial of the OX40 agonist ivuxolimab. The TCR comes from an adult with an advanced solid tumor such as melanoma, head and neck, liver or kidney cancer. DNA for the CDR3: TGTGCCAGCAGGCCGGGACCGCTGAACACTGAAGCTTTCTTT. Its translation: CASRPGPLNTEAFF.